This note documents a single T cell receptor (beta chain) sequence. The antigen remains unidentified. CD8+CD57+ cell expansion, shown by flow cytometry, had occurred in the patients selected for sequencing. All patients were therapy-naive when blood was sampled. This sample is drawn from a study of CD8+CD57+ T cells in acquired aplastic anemia. Study background: Average DNA yield from sorted CD4+ and CD8+ cells was about 3 ug. Study observations and caveats: Some 27 CD8+ CDR3 sequences were shared between patients and controls. Significant differences in CD8+ Simpson's diversity were not observed between patients and controls.

Germline loops: CDR1 SQVTM, CDR2 ANQGSEA. Trimming took 7 bases from V and 1 from J; bases not matched to a gene: 5. The CDR3 covers 13 residues. Profiling of TCR beta VDJ combinations and CDR3 sequences used genomic DNA as template. TCRdb re-called the reads with MiXCR, one entry per CDR3 protein. The table has 170,000 or so distinct CDR3 sequences, 48% seen once; the top ten hold 25% to 40%. The chain has TRBV29-1 and TRBJ1-1, with TRBD1 identical over 8 bases. Material for sequencing was sorted CD4+, CD8+, or CD8+CD57+ T cells (not recorded which) from PBMCs. The TCR sequence derives from a human donor with aplastic anemia. The CDR3 bases are TGCAGCGCCACGGACAGGGCGAACACTGAAGCTTTCTTT. It is translated as CSATDRANTEAFF.